The 31 T cell receptor beta chains given below trace back to one sample, sequenced in a study of T-cell reconstitution after alpha-beta-depleted transplantation in children. During its preparation, the TCRbeta library received unique molecular identifiers. TCRdb redid the calling of the PCR reads with MiXCR, one entry per CDR3 protein. The data hold 170,000 or so distinct CDR3 sequences, with about 6.8% observed a single time. The specimen was PBMCs from the stem cell graft donor, collected from the stem cell graft. Source of these receptors: a human donor who donated a stem cell graft to a child with Wiskott-Aldrich syndrome.

This clonotype was found many times. The V call is TRBV5-6, the J call TRBJ2-7; D gene unclear. The CDR3 contains 14 residues. V lost 0 bases and J 0 bases, leaving 7 bases between the germline ends. CDR1 and CDR2 from the germline V gene are SGHDT and YYEEEE. Here the CDR3 reads CASSLGLSSYEQYF. CDR3 sequence (DNA): TGTGCCAGCAGCTTGGGACTTAGCTCCTACGAGCAGTACTTC.

The chain couples TRBV12-3 or TRBV12-4 to TRBJ2-1; D might be TRBD1 (5 bases). V was clipped by 3 bases and J by 1 base, with 10 bases between them. This CDR3 region has 15 residues. The CDR3 DNA reads as TGTGCCAGCAGTTTTGGAAGGGGTTCCTACAATGAGCAGTTCTTC. Translation: CASSFGRGSYNEQFF.

This clonotype showed up many times. V usage is TRBV20-1 and J usage is TRBJ2-1, with unresolved D. The germline gives CDR1 DFQATT, CDR2 SNEGSKA (reference sequence). V lost 1 base, J lost 5 bases, and 9 bases lay in between. This CDR3 contains 13 residues. The CDR3 protein is CSARGIRDNEQFF. Written as DNA, the CDR3 is TGCAGTGCTAGAGGAATACGGGACAATGAGCAGTTCTTC.

Ten or more counts support this clonotype. The rearrangement uses TRBV9 and TRBJ1-5; D ambiguous. Germline V gene sequence: CDR1 SGDLS, CDR2 YYNGEE. The CDR3 covers 13 residues. Trimming removed 0 bases at V and 8 bases at J, with 9 bases between. CDR3 amino acids: CASSVAPREPQHF. As DNA, the CDR3 is TGTGCCAGCAGCGTAGCTCCGAGGGAGCCCCAGCATTTT.

This clonotype has ten or more counts. V usage is TRBV7-9 and J usage is TRBJ2-1; D possibly corresponds to TRBD1 (5 bases). The ends were cut back, 5 bases at V and 8 bases at J, with 13 bases in the middle. Germline V gene sequence: CDR1 SEHNR, CDR2 FQNEAQ (reference sequence). This CDR3 comprises 13 residues. The CDR3 is CASSATGMHEQFF. The CDR3, as DNA: TGTGCCAGCAGCGCCACAGGTATGCATGAGCAGTTCTTC.

The chain uses TRBV11-2 and TRBJ2-5, with 8 bases fitting TRBD1. V lost 6 bases and J lost 0; bases outside the gene matches: 6. The germline V gene encodes CDR1 SGHAT and CDR2 FQNNGV. This CDR3 is built from 15 residues. CDR3 nucleotides: TGTGCCAGCAGACACCGGGACAGGCACCAAGAGACCCAGTACTTC. Translating it yields CASRHRDRHQETQYF.

This clonotype was counted many times. This chain joins TRBV6-1 and TRBJ1-1, with a weak D call TRBD1 (6 bases). Germline V lookup: CDR1 MNHNS, CDR2 SASEGT. There are 15 residues in the CDR3. V lost 3 bases and J lost 6, with 17 bases in between. The CDR3 loop reads CASSDPDRSTPEAFF. CDR3 DNA sequence: TGTGCCAGCAGTGATCCGGACAGATCGACCCCTGAAGCTTTCTTT.

This clonotype showed up many times. The rearrangement links TRBV28 to TRBJ2-3; D gene ambiguous. The length of the CDR3 is 13 residues. Deletions cut 2 bases from V and 3 bases from J, with 6 bases between. CDR1 MDHEN and CDR2 SYDVKM come from the germline V gene. In nucleotides, the CDR3 is TGTGCCAGCAGTTTACTTCCGACAGATACGCAGTATTTT. This translates into CASSLLPTDTQYF.

A few counts support this clonotype. This chain uses TRBV6-1 with TRBJ2-5, with 8 bases fitting TRBD1. CDR3 length: 16 residues. The V segment lost 8 bases and the J segment 5 bases; nucleotides outside the gene matches: 16. Germline CDR1 reads MNHNS; CDR2 reads SASEGT. In DNA form, the CDR3 reads TGTGCCAGCCGCCCCCACATCGGACAGGGCTGGGAGACCCAGTACTTC. It translates to CASRPHIGQGWETQYF.

This clonotype was counted at least ten times. The CDR3 coding sequence is TGTGCCACCTCCGCGGGACAGGGTGCCTACGAGCAGTACTTC. Protein: CATSAGQGAYEQYF. This chain joins TRBV2 and TRBJ2-7, with 9 bases fitting TRBD1. The CDR3 is 14 residues long. Germline V gives CDR1 SNHLY, CDR2 FYNNEI. V lost 10 bases to trimming and J lost 2 bases; unmatched junction nucleotides: 9.

This clonotype occurred many times. The rearrangement joins TRBV29-1 to TRBJ2-7, with TRBD2 matching over 12 bases. The germline gives CDR1 SQVTM, CDR2 ANQGSEA. V gave up 4 bases and J gave up 5 bases; unmatched junction bases: 12. The CDR3 has 16 amino acids. The CDR3 nucleotides read TGCAGCGTTGGGCTGACTAGCGGGGGACCCGGGAACGAGCAGTACTTC. Translating it yields CSVGLTSGGPGNEQYF.

This clonotype has a count of ten or more. CDR3: CASSYPPRVSQPQHF. In nucleotides, the CDR3 is TGTGCCAGCAGTTACCCCCCCAGGGTTTCTCAGCCCCAGCATTTT. The chain employs TRBV6-5 and TRBJ1-5; D perhaps matches TRBD1 (5 bases). CDR3 length equals 15 residues. Trimming pared 2 bases from V and 6 bases from J, leaving 14 bases between. Germline-derived CDR1 and CDR2 are MNHEY and SVGAGI.

This clonotype showed up just a few times. The chain joins TRBV30 to TRBJ2-2, with 9 bases aligning to TRBD2. The CDR3 sequence is 13 residues long. The germline V gene has CDR1 GTSNPN and CDR2 SVGIG (reference sequence). Trimming removed 5 bases from V and 9 bases from J; junction bases left unmatched: 7. The CDR3 sequence is CAWSLSGGWELFF. The CDR3 coding sequence is TGTGCCTGGTCCCTTAGCGGGGGCTGGGAGCTGTTTTTT.

In its sample, this clonotype was seen many times. The rearrangement joins TRBV7-2 to TRBJ1-3, with D unclear. CDR3 length equals 13 residues. The V end lost 6 bases, the J end lost 4 bases, and 10 bases lay between the germline ends. In germline, CDR1 is SGHTA, CDR2 FQGNSA. The CDR3 sequence: CASSQTRGNTIYF. The CDR3 DNA reads TGTGCCAGCAGTCAAACAAGAGGAAACACCATATATTTT.

This clonotype was counted at least ten times. This chain joins TRBV10-3 and TRBJ1-2, with D unresolved. V lost 3 bases and J 1 base, leaving 15 bases between the germline ends. Germline V gene sequence: CDR1 ENHRY, CDR2 SYGVKD. CDR3 length: 16 amino acids. In DNA, the CDR3 is TGTGCCATCAGTGAACAACGACTGGCCGGTAACTATGGCTACACCTTC. This gives the protein CAISEQRLAGNYGYTF.

The V gene is TRBV5-6, the J gene TRBJ2-2; D remains ambiguous. From germline, CDR1 is SGHDT and CDR2 YYEEEE. The CDR3 contains 13 residues. Trimming took 0 bases from V and 5 from J, leaving 5 bases between them. The CDR3 protein is CASSLGWTGELFF. CDR3 DNA sequence: TGTGCCAGCAGCTTGGGATGGACCGGGGAGCTGTTTTTT.

This clonotype was counted a few times. The gene calls are TRBV10-3 and TRBJ2-7, with 9 nucleotides matching TRBD1. Looked up from germline, CDR1 is ENHRY and CDR2 is SYGVKD. There are 13 residues in the CDR3. V lost 8 bases and J lost 1; bases outside the gene matches: 3. The CDR3 DNA reads TGTGCCATCGGACAGGGGCTATCCTACGAGCAGTACTTC. Protein: CAIGQGLSYEQYF.

There are many counts of this clonotype. The CDR3 sequence: CASSLVSGRDLGSPLHF. As DNA, the CDR3 is TGTGCCAGCAGCTTAGTTTCCGGCAGGGACTTAGGGTCACCCCTCCACTTT. This chain joins TRBV7-8 and TRBJ1-6; possibly TRBD1 for D (5 bases). In germline, CDR1 is SGHVS, CDR2 FQNEAQ. V dropped 1 base and J dropped 10 bases, with 20 bases sitting between them. This CDR3 has 17 amino acids.

This clonotype was counted at least ten times. For the CDR3, the DNA is TGCAGCGGCACAGGGGGCGGGAACACCGGGGAGCTGTTTTTT. Its protein product is CSGTGGGNTGELFF. The V call is TRBV29-1, the J call TRBJ2-2; 9 positions agree with TRBD1. The germline gives CDR1 SQVTM, CDR2 ANQGSEA. The CDR3 is 14 amino acids. Trimming removed 7 bases from V and 1 base from J; junction bases left unmatched: 4.

The V and J genes are TRBV27 and TRBJ1-2; no reliable D call. Trimming shortened V by 5 bases and J by 4 bases, and 8 bases separated the two germline ends. Germline V gene data show CDR1 as MNHEY and CDR2 as SMNVEV (reference sequence). The CDR3 spans 12 residues. The CDR3 protein is CASSHPVYGYTF. CDR3 sequence (DNA): TGTGCCAGCAGTCACCCGGTCTATGGCTACACCTTC.

In its sample, this clonotype was seen many times. The gene calls are TRBV6-9 and TRBJ2-7, with D tentatively TRBD1 (5 bases). This CDR3 contains 15 residues. Trimming removed 0 bases at V and 2 bases at J, with 11 bases between. Germline CDR1 and CDR2: MNHGY and SVAAGI. CDR3 sequence reads: CASSYSDNSAYEQYF. CDR3 nucleotides: TGTGCCAGCAGTTATTCGGACAACTCAGCCTACGAGCAGTACTTC.

This clonotype was observed many times. CDR3 amino acids: CASSSGTTYEQYF. The CDR3 DNA is TGTGCCAGCAGTTCTGGGACTACATACGAGCAGTACTTC. The chain employs TRBV12-3 or TRBV12-4 and TRBJ2-7; 7 nucleotides line up with TRBD2. V gave up 4 bases and J gave up 4 bases; unmatched junction bases: 4. There are 13 residues in the CDR3.

This clonotype was picked up many times. The gene calls are TRBV2 and TRBJ2-7, with D perhaps given as TRBD1 or TRBD2 (7 bases each). Trimming shortened V by 4 bases and J by 6 bases, and 13 bases separated the two germline ends. From germline, CDR1 is SNHLY and CDR2 FYNNEI. This CDR3 has 13 residues. CDR3 amino acids: CASSVGRGGEQYF. CDR3 nucleotide sequence: TGTGCCAGCAGTGTTGGCAGGGGGGGCGAGCAGTACTTC.

This clonotype has a count of ten or more. The rearrangement links TRBV24-1 to TRBJ2-1, with 7 bases lining up with TRBD1. CDR3 size: 13 residues. Germline values: CDR1 KGHDR, CDR2 SFDVKD. Germline trimming cut 3 bases from V and 15 bases from J; bases unmatched to any gene: 10. CDR3 sequence reads: CATSDPTNRGRFF. CDR3 in DNA: TGTGCCACCAGTGATCCAACCAACAGGGGTAGGTTCTTC.

This clonotype was seen many times. One end of the junction varies from germline; a read error may be responsible. V gene TRBV5-1 combines with J gene TRBJ1-1; D may be TRBD1 (6 bases). CDR3 length: 13 amino acids. Germline CDR1 and CDR2: SGHRS and YFSETQ. The CDR3 DNA follows: TGTGCCAGCAGCTCACAGGGGAACACTGAAGCTTTCTTT. It translates to CASSSQGNTEAFF. Using reference TRBV5-1 and TRBJ1-1 for the parts outside the CDR3, the full variable domain is KAGVTQTPRYLIKTRGQQVTLSCSPISGHRSVSWYQQTPGQGLQFLFEYFSETQRNKGNFPGRFSGRQFSNSRSEMNVSTLELGDSALYLCASSSQGNTEAFFGQGTRLTVV.

The chain combines TRBV5-4 with TRBJ2-3; the D gene is possibly TRBD2 (6 bases). CDR3 length: 13 amino acids. From germline, CDR1 is SGHNT and CDR2 YYREEE (reference sequence). V lost 2 bases and J 5 bases, leaving 9 bases between the germline ends. The CDR3 sequence is CASSFSAGDTQYF. The CDR3 nucleotides read TGTGCCAGCAGCTTCTCAGCGGGAGATACGCAGTATTTT.

There are a few counts of this clonotype. The chain is built from TRBV12-3 or TRBV12-4 and TRBJ2-7, with TRBD2 matching over 14 bases. The CDR3 length is 18 residues. With 6 bases clipped from V and 8 bases from J, the junction kept 18 bases outside the gene matches. CDR3 region: CASSPPPRLAGGPNKQYF. CDR3 nucleotides: TGTGCCAGCAGCCCGCCTCCCCGACTAGCGGGAGGGCCGAATAAGCAGTACTTC.

This clonotype occurred many times. The CDR3 here is CATALAGGTDTQYF. CDR3 bases: TGTGCCACCGCCCTAGCGGGTGGCACAGATACGCAGTATTTT. This sequence joins TRBV6-1 and TRBJ2-3; 8 bases line up with TRBD2. V was pared by 10 bases and J by 1 base, with 7 bases of the junction left unmatched. This CDR3 spans 14 amino acids. The germline V gene has CDR1 MNHNS and CDR2 SASEGT.

This clonotype was seen ten or more times. This chain links TRBV5-1 with TRBJ2-1, with D perhaps matching TRBD1 (6 bases). V was clipped by 4 bases and J by 8 bases, with 19 bases between them. The CDR3 consists of 15 residues. Germline V lookup: CDR1 SGHRS, CDR2 YFSETQ. This chain's CDR3 is CASSLLGNREDEQFF. For the CDR3, the DNA is TGCGCCAGCAGCCTATTGGGGAACAGGGAAGATGAGCAGTTCTTC.

At least ten counts were recorded for this clonotype. The rearrangement uses TRBV6-5 and TRBJ1-1, with D hard to call. The CDR3 sequence is 14 residues long. Trimming pared 1 base from V and 6 bases from J, leaving 12 bases between. Per the germline V gene, CDR1 is MNHEY and CDR2 is SVGAGI. The CDR3 is CASSYYQAPAEAFF. The CDR3 nucleotides are TGTGCCAGCAGTTACTACCAAGCGCCCGCTGAAGCTTTCTTT.

This clonotype was counted ten times or more. J is TRBJ2-2 and V is TRBV10-2; D may be TRBD1 (6 bases). The CDR3 length is 15 residues. Trimming removed 7 bases from V and 4 bases from J, with 16 bases in between. Germline CDR1 WSHSY, CDR2 SAAADI. In DNA, the CDR3 is TGCGCCAGCAAAGCTACAGGGAACCCCACCGGGGAGCTGTTTTTT. Protein: CASKATGNPTGELFF.